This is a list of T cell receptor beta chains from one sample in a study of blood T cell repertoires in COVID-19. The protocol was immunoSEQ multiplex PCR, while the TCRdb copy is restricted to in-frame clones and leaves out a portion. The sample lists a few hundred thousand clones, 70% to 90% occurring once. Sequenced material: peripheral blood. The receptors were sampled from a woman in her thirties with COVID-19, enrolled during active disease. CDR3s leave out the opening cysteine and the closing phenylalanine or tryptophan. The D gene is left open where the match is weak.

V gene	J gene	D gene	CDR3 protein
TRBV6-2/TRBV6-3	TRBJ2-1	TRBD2	ASSYSRQRGVF
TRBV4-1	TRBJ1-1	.	ASSQDRTGSMGTEAF
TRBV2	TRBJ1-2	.	ASSDRFSLRRKGGYT
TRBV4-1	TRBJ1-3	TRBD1	ASSQDGQGAGNTIY
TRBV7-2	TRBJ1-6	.	ASSPERGTYYNSPLH
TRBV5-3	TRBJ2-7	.	ARTLETGSYEQY
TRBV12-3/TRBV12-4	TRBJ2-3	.	ASSFSRGSGQY
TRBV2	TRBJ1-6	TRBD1	ASSKEPGTDYNSPLH
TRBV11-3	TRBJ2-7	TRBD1	ASSLAGTGNYEQY
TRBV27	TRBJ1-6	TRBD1	ASSSRDRPNSPLH
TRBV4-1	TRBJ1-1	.	ASSQGDVPGRTEAF
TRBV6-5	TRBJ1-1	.	ASRAGFNTEAF
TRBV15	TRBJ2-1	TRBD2	ATSPTSGYGEQF
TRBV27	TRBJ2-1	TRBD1	ASSSTGARDNEQF
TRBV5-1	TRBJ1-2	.	ASSSPGAQYGYT
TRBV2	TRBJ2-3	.	ASSSGPPRGTQY
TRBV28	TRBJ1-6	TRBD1	ASSTLRQGPTHNSPLH
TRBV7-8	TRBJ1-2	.	ASSGSGGAVYT
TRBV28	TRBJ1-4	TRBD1	ASSPASGGHEKLF
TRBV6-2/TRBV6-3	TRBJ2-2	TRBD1	ASSKGLLYRGLGGELF
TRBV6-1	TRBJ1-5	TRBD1	ASSAGTGPYSNQPQH
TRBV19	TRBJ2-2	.	ASSPATGPGELF
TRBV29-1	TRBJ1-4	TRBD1	SVGQGPNEKLF
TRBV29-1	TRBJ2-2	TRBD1	SAGTGVLGELF